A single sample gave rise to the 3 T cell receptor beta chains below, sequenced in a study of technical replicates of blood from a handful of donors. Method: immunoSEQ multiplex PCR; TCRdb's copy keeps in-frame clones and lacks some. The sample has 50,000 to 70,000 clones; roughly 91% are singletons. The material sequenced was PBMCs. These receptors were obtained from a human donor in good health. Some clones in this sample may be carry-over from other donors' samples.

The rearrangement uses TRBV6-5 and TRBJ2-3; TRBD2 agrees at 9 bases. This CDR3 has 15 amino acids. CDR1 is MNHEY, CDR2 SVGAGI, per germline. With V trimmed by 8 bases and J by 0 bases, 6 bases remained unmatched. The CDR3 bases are TGTGCCAGCCGGAGGACTAGCGTTAGCACAGATACGCAGTATTTT. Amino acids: CASRRTSVSTDTQYF.

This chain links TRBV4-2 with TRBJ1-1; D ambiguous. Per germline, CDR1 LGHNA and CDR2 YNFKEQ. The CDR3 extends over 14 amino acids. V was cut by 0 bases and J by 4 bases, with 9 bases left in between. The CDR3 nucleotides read TGTGCCAGCAGCCAAGAAATCGGGTCCACTGAAGCTTTCTTT. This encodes CASSQEIGSTEAFF.

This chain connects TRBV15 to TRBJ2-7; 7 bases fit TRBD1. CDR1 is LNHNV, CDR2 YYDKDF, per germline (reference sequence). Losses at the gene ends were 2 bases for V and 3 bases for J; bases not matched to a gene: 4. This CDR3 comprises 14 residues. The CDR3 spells CATSRRRDSYEQYF. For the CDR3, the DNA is TGTGCCACCAGCAGAAGACGGGACAGCTACGAGCAGTACTTC.